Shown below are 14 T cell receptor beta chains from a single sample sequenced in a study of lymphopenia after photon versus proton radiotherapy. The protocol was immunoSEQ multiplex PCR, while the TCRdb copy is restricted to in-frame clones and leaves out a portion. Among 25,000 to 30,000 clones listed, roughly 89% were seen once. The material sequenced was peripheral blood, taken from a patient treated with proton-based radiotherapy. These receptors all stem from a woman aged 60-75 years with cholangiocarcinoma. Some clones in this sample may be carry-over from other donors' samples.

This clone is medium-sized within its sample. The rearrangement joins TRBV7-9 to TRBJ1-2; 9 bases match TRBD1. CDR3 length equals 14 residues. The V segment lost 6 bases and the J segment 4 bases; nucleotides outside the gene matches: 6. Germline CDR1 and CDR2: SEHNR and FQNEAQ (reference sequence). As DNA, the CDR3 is TGTGCCAGCAGACGGACAGGGGAACGCTATGGCTACACCTTC. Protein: CASRRTGERYGYTF.

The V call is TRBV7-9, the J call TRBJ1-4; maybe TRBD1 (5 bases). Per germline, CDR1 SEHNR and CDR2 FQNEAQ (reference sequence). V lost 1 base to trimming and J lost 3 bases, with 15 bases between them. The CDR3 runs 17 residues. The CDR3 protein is CASSLGIRQGSNEKLFF. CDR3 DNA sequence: TGTGCCAGCAGCTTAGGGATTCGCCAGGGATCTAATGAAAAACTGTTTTTT.

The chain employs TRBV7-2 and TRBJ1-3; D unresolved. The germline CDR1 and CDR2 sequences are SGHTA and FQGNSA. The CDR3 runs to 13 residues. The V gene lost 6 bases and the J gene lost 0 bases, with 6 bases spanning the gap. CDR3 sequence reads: CASSFFSGNTIYF. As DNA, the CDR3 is TGTGCCAGCAGTTTCTTCTCTGGAAACACCATATATTTT.

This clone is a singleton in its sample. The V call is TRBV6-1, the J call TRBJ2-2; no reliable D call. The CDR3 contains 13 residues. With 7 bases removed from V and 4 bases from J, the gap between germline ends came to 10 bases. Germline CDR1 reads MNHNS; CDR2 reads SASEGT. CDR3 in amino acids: CASTFEFTGELFF. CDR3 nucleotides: TGTGCCAGCACGTTCGAGTTCACCGGGGAGCTGTTTTTT.

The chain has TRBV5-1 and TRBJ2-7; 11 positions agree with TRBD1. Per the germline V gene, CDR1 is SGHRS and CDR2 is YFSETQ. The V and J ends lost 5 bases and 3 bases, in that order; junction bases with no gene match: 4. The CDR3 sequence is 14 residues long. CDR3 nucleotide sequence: TGCGCCAGCAGTTCCGGGACAGGGGGCTACGAGCAGTACTTC. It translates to CASSSGTGGYEQYF.

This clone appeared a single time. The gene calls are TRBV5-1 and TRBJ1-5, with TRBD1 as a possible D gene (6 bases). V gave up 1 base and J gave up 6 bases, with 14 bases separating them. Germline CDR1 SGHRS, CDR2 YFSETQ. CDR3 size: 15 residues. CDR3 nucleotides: TGCGCCAGCAGCTTGACAGGGAGCCAGGCTCAGCCCCAGCATTTT. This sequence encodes CASSLTGSQAQPQHF.

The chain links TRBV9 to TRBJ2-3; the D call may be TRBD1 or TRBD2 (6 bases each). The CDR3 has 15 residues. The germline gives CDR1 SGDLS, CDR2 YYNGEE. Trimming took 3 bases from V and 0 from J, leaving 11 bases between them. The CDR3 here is CASSAGGGSTDTQYF. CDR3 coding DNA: TGTGCCAGCAGCGCCGGAGGGGGAAGCACAGATACGCAGTATTTT.

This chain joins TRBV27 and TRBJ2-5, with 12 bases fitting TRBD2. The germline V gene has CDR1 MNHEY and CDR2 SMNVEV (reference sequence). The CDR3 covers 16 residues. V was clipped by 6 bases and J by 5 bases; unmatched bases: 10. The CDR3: CASRQTRLAGEETQYF. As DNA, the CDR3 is TGTGCCAGCAGACAGACCCGACTAGCGGGGGAGGAGACCCAGTACTTC.

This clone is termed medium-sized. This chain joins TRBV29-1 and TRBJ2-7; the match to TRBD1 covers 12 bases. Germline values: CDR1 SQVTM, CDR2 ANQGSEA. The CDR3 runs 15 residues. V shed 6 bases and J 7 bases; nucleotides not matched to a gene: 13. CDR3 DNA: TGCAGCGTAACCGTCCCGGGACAGGGGGCGTGGGAGCAGTACTTC. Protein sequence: CSVTVPGQGAWEQYF.

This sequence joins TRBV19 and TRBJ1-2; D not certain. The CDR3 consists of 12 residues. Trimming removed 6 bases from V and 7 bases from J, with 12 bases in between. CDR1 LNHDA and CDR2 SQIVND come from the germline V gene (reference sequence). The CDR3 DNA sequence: TGTGCCAGTAGCAGGAACACCCTTGGCTACACCTTC. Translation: CASSRNTLGYTF.

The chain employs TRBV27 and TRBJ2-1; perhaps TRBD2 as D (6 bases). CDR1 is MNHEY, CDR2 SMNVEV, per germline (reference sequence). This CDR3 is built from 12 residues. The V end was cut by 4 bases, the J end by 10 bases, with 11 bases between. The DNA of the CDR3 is TGTGCCAGCAGTTGGGTCCGGGGGGAGCAGTTCTTC. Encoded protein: CASSWVRGEQFF.

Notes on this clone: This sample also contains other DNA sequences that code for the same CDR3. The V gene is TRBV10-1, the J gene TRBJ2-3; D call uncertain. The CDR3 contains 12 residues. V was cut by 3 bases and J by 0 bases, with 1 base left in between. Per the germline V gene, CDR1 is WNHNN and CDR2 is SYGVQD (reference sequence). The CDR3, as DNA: TGCGCCAGCAGTGAAAGCACAGATACGCAGTATTTT. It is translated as CASSESTDTQYF.

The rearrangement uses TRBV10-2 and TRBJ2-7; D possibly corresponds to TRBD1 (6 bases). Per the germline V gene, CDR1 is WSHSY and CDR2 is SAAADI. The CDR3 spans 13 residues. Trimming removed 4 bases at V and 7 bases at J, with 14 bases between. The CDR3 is CASSVTGKMEQYF. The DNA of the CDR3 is TGCGCCAGCAGTGTTACAGGGAAAATGGAGCAGTACTTC.

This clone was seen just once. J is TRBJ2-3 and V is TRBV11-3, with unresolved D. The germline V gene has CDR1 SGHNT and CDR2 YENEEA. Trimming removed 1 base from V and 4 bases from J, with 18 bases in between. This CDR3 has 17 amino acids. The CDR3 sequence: CASSLGSASAHSDTQYF. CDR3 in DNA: TGTGCCAGCAGCTTAGGATCCGCGAGCGCCCATTCAGATACGCAGTATTTT.